This T cell receptor beta chain emerged from a study of long-term antiretroviral therapy in people with HIV. General study findings and limits: Dating from about 2004 to 2018, the blood was possibly obtained under older ART regimens. ART preceded a rise in diversity that nonetheless stayed lower than in transplant donor controls.

This clone appeared a few times. Its antigen is as yet unknown. There are 12 residues in the CDR3. The germline V gene encodes CDR1 GTSNPN and CDR2 SVGIG (reference sequence). The V gene lost 1 base and the J gene lost 6 bases, with 7 bases spanning the gap. The authors ran the immunoSEQ assay, v3.0, at survey level. Sequencing was performed with immunoSEQ multiplex PCR; in TCRdb, only in-frame clones are kept and a portion is missing. Seen here are some 45,000 clones, roughly 86% observed once, and the top ten hold around 4.7%. The chain employs TRBV30 and TRBJ1-5; D remains unclear. The sequencing used unsorted PBMCs, collected 0.1 years before starting antiretroviral therapy. The TCR sequence derives from a woman aged 45-65 years with HIV. In DNA form, the CDR3 reads TGTGCCTGGAGTGCCGGCAGTCAGCCCCAGCATTTT. Its protein is CAWSAGSQPQHF. Full variable domain (missing parts from reference TRBV30 and TRBJ1-5): SQTIHQWPATLVQPVGSPLSLECTVEGTSNPNLYWYRQAAGRGLQLLFYSVGIGQISSEVPQNLSASRPQDRQFILSSKKLLLSDSGFYLCAWSAGSQPQHFGDGTRLSIL.